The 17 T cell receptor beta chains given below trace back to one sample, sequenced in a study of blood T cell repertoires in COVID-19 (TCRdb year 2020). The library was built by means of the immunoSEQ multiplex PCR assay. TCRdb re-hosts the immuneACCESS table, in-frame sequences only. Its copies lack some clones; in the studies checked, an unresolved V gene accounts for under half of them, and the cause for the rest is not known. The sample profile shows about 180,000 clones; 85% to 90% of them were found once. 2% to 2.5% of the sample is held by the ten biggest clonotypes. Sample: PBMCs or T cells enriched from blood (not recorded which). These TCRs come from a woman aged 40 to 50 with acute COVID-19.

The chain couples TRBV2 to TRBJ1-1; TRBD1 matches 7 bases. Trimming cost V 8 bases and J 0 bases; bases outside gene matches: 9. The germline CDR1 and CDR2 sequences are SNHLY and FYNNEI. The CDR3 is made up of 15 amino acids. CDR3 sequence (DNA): TGTGCCAGCGGGGAACAGGGGAGCATGAACACTGAAGCTTTCTTT. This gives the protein CASGEQGSMNTEAFF.

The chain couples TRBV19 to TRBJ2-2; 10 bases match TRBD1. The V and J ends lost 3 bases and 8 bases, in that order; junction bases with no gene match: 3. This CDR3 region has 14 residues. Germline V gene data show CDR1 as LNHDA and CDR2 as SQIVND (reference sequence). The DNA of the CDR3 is TGTGCCAGTAGTATGACAGGGGGCGGAGGGGAGCTGTTTTTT. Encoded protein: CASSMTGGGGELFF.

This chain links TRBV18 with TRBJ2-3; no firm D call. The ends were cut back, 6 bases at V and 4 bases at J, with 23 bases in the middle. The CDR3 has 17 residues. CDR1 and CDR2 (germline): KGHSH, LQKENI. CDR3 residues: CASSFLPGSRPPDTQYF. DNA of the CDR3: TGTGCCAGCTCCTTCCTGCCGGGTTCCCGGCCACCAGATACGCAGTATTTT.

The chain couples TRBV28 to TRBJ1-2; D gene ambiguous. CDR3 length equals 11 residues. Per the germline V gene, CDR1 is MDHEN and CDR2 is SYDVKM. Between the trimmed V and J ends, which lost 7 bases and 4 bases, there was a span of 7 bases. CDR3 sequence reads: CASMGRYGYTF. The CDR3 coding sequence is TGTGCCAGCATGGGCCGCTATGGCTACACCTTC.

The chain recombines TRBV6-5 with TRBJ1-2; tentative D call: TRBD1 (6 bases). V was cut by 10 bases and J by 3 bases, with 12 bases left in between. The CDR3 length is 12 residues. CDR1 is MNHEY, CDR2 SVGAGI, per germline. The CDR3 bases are TGTGCCACCAAGAAGGGGGACTATGGCTACACCTTC. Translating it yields CATKKGDYGYTF.

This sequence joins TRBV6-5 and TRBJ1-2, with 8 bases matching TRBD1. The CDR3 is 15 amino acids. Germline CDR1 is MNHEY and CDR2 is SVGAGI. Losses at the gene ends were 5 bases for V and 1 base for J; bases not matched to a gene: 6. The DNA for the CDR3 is TGTGCCAGCAGTCGGGACAGGAACGTTAACTATGGCTACACCTTC. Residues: CASSRDRNVNYGYTF.

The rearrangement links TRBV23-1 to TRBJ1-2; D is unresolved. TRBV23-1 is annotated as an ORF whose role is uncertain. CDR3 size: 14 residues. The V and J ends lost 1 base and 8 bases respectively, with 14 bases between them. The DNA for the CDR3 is TGCGCCAGCAGTCAATTCGAGCTAATCCCCGGCTACACCTTC. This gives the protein CASSQFELIPGYTF.

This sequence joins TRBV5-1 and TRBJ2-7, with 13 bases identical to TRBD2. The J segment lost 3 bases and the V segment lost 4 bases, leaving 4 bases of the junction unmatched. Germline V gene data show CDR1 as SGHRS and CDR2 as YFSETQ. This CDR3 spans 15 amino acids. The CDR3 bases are TGCGCCAGCAGCCCTGGGACTAGCGGGGACTACGAGCAGTACTTC. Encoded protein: CASSPGTSGDYEQYF.

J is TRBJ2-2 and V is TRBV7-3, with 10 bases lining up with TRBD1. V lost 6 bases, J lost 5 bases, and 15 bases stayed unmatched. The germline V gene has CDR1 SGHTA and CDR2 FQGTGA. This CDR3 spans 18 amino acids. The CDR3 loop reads CASSLDGGTGALTGELFF. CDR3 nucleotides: TGTGCCAGCAGTTTAGATGGCGGGACAGGGGCACTTACCGGGGAGCTGTTTTTT.

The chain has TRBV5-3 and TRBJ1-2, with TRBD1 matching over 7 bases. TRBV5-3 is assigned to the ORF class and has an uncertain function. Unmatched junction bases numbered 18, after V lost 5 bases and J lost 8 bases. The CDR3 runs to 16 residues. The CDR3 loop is CARSSHRGYLKGGYTF. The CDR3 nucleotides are TGTGCCAGAAGTTCCCACAGGGGTTACCTAAAGGGCGGCTACACCTTC.

CDR3 DNA: TGTGCCATCAGTGAGTCATCAGCGGGAGGAGCTACTAGCACAGATACGCAGTATTTT. It encodes CAISESSAGGATSTDTQYF. The chain couples TRBV10-3 to TRBJ2-3; 9 bases match TRBD2. J lost 0 bases, V lost 0 bases, and 10 bases had no gene match. Germline CDR1 ENHRY, CDR2 SYGVKD. The CDR3 length is 19 residues.

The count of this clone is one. Written as DNA, the CDR3 is TGTGCCAGTAGTTCCCAATCTGAAGCCCACGAGCAGTACTTC. This sequence encodes CASSSQSEAHEQYF. The chain uses TRBV19 and TRBJ2-7; D not certain. V was clipped by 5 bases and J by 5 bases, with 16 bases between them. CDR3 length equals 14 residues. Germline V lookup: CDR1 LNHDA, CDR2 SQIVND (reference sequence).

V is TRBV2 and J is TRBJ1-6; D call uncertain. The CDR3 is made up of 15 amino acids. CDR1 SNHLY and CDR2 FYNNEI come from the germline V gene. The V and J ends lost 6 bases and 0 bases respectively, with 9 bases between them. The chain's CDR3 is CASSASSSYNSPLHF. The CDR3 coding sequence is TGTGCCAGCAGCGCATCGAGCTCCTATAATTCACCCCTCCACTTT.

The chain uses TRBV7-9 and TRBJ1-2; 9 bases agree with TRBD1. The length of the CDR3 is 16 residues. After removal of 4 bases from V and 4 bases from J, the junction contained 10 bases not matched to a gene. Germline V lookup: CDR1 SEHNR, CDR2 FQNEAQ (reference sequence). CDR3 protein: CASSSAGQGSTYGYTF. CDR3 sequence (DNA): TGTGCCAGCAGCTCCGCCGGACAGGGGTCTACCTATGGCTACACCTTC.

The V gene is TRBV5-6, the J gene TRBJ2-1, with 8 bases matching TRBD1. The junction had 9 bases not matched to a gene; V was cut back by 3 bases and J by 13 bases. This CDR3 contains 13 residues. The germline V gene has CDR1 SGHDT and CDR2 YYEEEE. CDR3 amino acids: CASSSIWDRPQFF. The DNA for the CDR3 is TGTGCCAGCAGCTCCATCTGGGACAGGCCCCAGTTCTTC.

The CDR3 DNA reads as TGTGCCAGCAGGATGAGTGCTGAAGCTTTCTTT. Residues: CASRMSAEAFF. The rearrangement links TRBV25-1 to TRBJ1-1; D remains ambiguous. Germline CDR1 reads MGHDK; CDR2 reads SYGVNS. The V end was cut by 6 bases, the J end by 6 bases, with 8 bases between. The CDR3 covers 11 residues.

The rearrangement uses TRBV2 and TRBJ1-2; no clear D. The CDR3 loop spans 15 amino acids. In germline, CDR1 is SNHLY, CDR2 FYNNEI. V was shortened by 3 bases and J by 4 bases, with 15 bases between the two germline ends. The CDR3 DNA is TGTGCCAGCAGTGAGCAGGCTGCTGGGAGCTATGGCTACACCTTC. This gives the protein CASSEQAAGSYGYTF.